Detailed here is one TCR beta chain. Its antigen remains unknown. These data are taken from a study of T cell responses to AZD1222 COVID-19 vaccine. Libraries were prepared by immunoSEQ multiplex PCR; TCRdb keeps only in-frame clonotypes and omits some of them. This table has 120,000 to 150,000 clones, 90% appearing once. Notes on the study in general: Most donors were white British and more were female, and clonal diversity was possibly underestimated. Mapped onto spike, vaccine-associated CD4 TCRs spanned it and were dominant at 160-218 and 743-854. AZD1222 recipients seropositive at baseline numbered only five or six.

Recipients boosted at about 4 weeks or about 12 weeks are pooled. This receptor was identified in an adult who received the AZD1222 COVID-19 vaccine. Sequenced material: peripheral blood, taken 28 days after the second AZD1222 dose.

The CDR3 nucleotides are TGTGCCAGCAGCCAAGGGCTGAGCAATCAGCCCCAGCATTTT. Its protein is CASSQGLSNQPQHF. This chain uses TRBV3-1 (or the pseudogene TRBV3-2) with TRBJ1-5; D is uncertain. CDR3 size: 14 residues. Trimming cost V 1 base and J 1 base, with 5 bases left between them. Germline CDR1 reads LGHDT; CDR2 reads YNNKEL (reference sequence).